Below are 19 T cell receptor beta chains sequenced from a single sample in a study of cytomegalovirus exposure and HLA in healthy donors. Produced via immunoSEQ multiplex PCR; TCRdb's table is partial and in-frame only. The top ten clones hold 0.9% to 1% of a sample with 250,000 to 400,000 clones, 88% of them seen once. What was sequenced was PBMCs. These receptors were obtained from a man aged 30 to 45 in good health and CMV-seronegative.

This chain joins TRBV10-3 and TRBJ2-4, with D possibly TRBD2 on 6 matching bases. Germline V gene sequence: CDR1 ENHRY, CDR2 SYGVKD. Trimming shortened V by 2 bases and J by 0 bases, and 14 bases separated the two germline ends. This CDR3 contains 17 residues. The DNA for the CDR3 is TGTGCCATCAGTGAGGGGCGGGGAAAGGAAGCCAAAAACATTCAGTACTTC. Amino acids: CAISEGRGKEAKNIQYF.

The chain combines TRBV5-4 with TRBJ2-7, with TRBD1 matching 8 bases. The CDR3 runs to 14 residues. Germline assignment: CDR1 SGHNT and CDR2 YYREEE (reference sequence). The V gene end was trimmed by 0 bases and the J gene end by 3 bases; junction bases not matched to a gene: 2. CDR3: CASSLGDRIYEQYF. In DNA, the CDR3 is TGTGCCAGCAGCTTGGGGGACAGGATCTACGAGCAGTACTTC.

The chain combines TRBV15 with TRBJ2-7; a possible D gene is TRBD1 (5 bases). Per the germline V gene, CDR1 is LNHNV and CDR2 is YYDKDF (reference sequence). The germline V and J ends were trimmed by 0 bases and 1 base, with 10 bases remaining between them. This CDR3 is built from 15 residues. CDR3 residues: CATSRDYSGSYEQYF. The DNA of the CDR3 is TGTGCCACCAGCAGAGATTATTCAGGGTCCTACGAGCAGTACTTC. Full variable domain (remainder filled in from reference TRBV15 and TRBJ2-7): DAMVIQNPRYQVTQFGKPVTLSCSQTLNHNVMYWYQQKSSQAPKLLFHYYDKDFNNEADTPDNFQSRRPNTSFCFLDIRSPGLGDTAMYLCATSRDYSGSYEQYFGPGTRLTVT.

The chain recombines TRBV7-9 with TRBJ2-7, with 11 bases identical to TRBD1. V shed 4 bases and J 0 bases; nucleotides not matched to a gene: 2. Germline assignment: CDR1 SEHNR and CDR2 FQNEAQ (reference sequence). The CDR3 runs to 15 residues. The CDR3 bases are TGTGCCAGCAGCTGGACAGGGGGCCTCTCCTACGAGCAGTACTTC. This encodes CASSWTGGLSYEQYF.

This clone was detected a few times. The chain has TRBV18 and TRBJ1-4, with 7 bases that match TRBD1. The CDR3 length is 15 residues. V dropped 0 bases and J dropped 7; count of bases not matched to a gene: 5. CDR1 is KGHSH, CDR2 LQKENI, per germline. The DNA for the CDR3 is TGTGCCAGCTCACCACCGAACAGGGGAGGTGAAAAACTGTTTTTT. It yields the protein CASSPPNRGGEKLFF.

The chain joins TRBV19 to TRBJ2-2; D is perhaps TRBD1 (6 bases). The CDR3 contains 14 residues. V lost 9 bases and J 6 bases, leaving 17 bases between the germline ends. Germline V gene sequence: CDR1 LNHDA, CDR2 SQIVND (reference sequence). The CDR3 here is CASRQDLEAGELFF. Here the CDR3 DNA reads TGTGCCAGCCGACAGGATCTGGAGGCCGGGGAGCTGTTTTTT.

This clone occurred once. This chain links TRBV27 with TRBJ2-5; D uncertain. V gave up 3 bases and J gave up 5 bases, with 13 bases separating them. CDR1 and CDR2 (germline): MNHEY, SMNVEV (reference sequence). The CDR3 spans 14 residues. The CDR3 spells CASSFTSLGETQYF. The CDR3 nucleotides are TGTGCCAGCAGTTTTACGAGCCTCGGGGAGACCCAGTACTTC.

This clone was seen just once. The V and J genes are TRBV7-6 and TRBJ2-1; 13 bases are a match to TRBD2. The germline V gene has CDR1 SGHVS and CDR2 FNYEAQ. This CDR3 contains 21 residues. With V trimmed by 3 bases and J by 4 bases, 18 bases remained unmatched. CDR3 sequence: CASSFNPQTSGGQEGYNEQFF. The CDR3 nucleotides are TGTGCCAGCAGCTTTAACCCCCAGACTAGCGGGGGGCAAGAGGGGTACAATGAGCAGTTCTTC.

V gene TRBV6-6 combines with J gene TRBJ2-3; the match to TRBD2 covers 10 bases. After removal of 4 bases from V and 0 bases from J, the junction contained 4 bases not matched to a gene. Germline loops: CDR1 MNHNY, CDR2 SVGAGI (reference sequence). The CDR3 is made up of 16 amino acids. CDR3 in DNA: TGTGCCAGCAGTTTTAGACTAGCGGGTAGCACAGATACGCAGTATTTT. This encodes CASSFRLAGSTDTQYF.

The V and J genes are TRBV5-1 and TRBJ2-1, with 7 bases identical to TRBD2. The CDR3 spans 15 residues. Germline assignment: CDR1 SGHRS and CDR2 YFSETQ. The V segment lost 0 bases and the J segment 4 bases; nucleotides outside the gene matches: 4. In nucleotides, the CDR3 is TGCGCCAGCAGCTTGGAGAGCGGGGATTACAATGAGCAGTTCTTC. It specifies CASSLESGDYNEQFF. The complete variable domain, with remaining parts taken from reference TRBV5-1 and TRBJ2-1, reads KAGVTQTPRYLIKTRGQQVTLSCSPISGHRSVSWYQQTPGQGLQFLFEYFSETQRNKGNFPGRFSGRQFSNSRSEMNVSTLELGDSALYLCASSLESGDYNEQFFGPGTRLTVL.

The chain employs TRBV27 and TRBJ1-2, with TRBD1 matching over 8 bases. The CDR3 is made up of 16 amino acids. V gave up 5 bases and J gave up 0 bases; unmatched junction bases: 8. CDR1 is MNHEY, CDR2 SMNVEV, per germline (reference sequence). For the CDR3, the DNA is TGTGCCAGCAGTCTTCGCCCGGGACAGGCTAACTATGGCTACACCTTC. It codes for CASSLRPGQANYGYTF.

The sample holds a few counts of this clone. The chain joins TRBV25-1 to TRBJ1-4, with D perhaps TRBD1 (5 bases). CDR1 and CDR2 from the germline V gene are MGHDK and SYGVNS. The V gene lost 5 bases and the J gene lost 10 bases, with 17 bases spanning the gap. The CDR3 has 14 residues. DNA of the CDR3: TGTGCCAGCAGTAGGCGGGGCGGACAAGGAAAACTGTTTTTT. Protein sequence: CASSRRGGQGKLFF.

The chain recombines TRBV19 with TRBJ2-7; D is possibly TRBD1 (6 bases). The germline CDR1 and CDR2 sequences are LNHDA and SQIVND (reference sequence). This CDR3 comprises 17 residues. V gave up 4 bases and J gave up 2 bases, with 21 bases separating them. CDR3 in DNA: TGTGCCAGTAGTACCCACGGTATCCGGGACACCACCTACGAGCAGTACTTC. It specifies CASSTHGIRDTTYEQYF.

This clone has just a few counts. The chain has TRBV28 and TRBJ2-5; maybe TRBD2 (5 bases). The CDR3 totals 10 residues. Trimming stripped 8 bases from V and 4 bases from J, with 5 bases between. Germline loops: CDR1 MDHEN, CDR2 SYDVKM. CDR3: CASGRETQYF. CDR3 bases: TGTGCCAGCGGGAGAGAGACCCAGTACTTC.

DNA for the CDR3: TGTGCCAGCAGTTTAGGGACAGGGGGCTTCGAGCAGTACTTC. Its protein product is CASSLGTGGFEQYF. The chain carries TRBV27 and TRBJ2-5; 12 bases match TRBD1. Gene TRBJ2-7 matches the end of the DNA better, so the J call may be wrong. The CDR3 length is 14 residues. Germline CDR1 is MNHEY and CDR2 is SMNVEV (reference sequence).

V usage is TRBV7-2 and J usage is TRBJ1-1; 8 bases line up with TRBD1. This CDR3 is 18 amino acids long. V lost 6 bases, J lost 1 base, and 16 bases stayed unmatched. CDR1 is SGHTA, CDR2 FQGNSA, per germline. The CDR3 nucleotides read TGTGCCAGCAGTTACCTTCTTGGACAGGGAGGGAGGAACACTGAAGCTTTCTTT. Its translation: CASSYLLGQGGRNTEAFF.

This clone appeared a few times. The chain links TRBV9 to TRBJ1-6, with D uncertain. V shed 4 bases and J shed 5 bases, with 10 bases lying between them. Germline lookup yields CDR1 SGDLS and CDR2 YYNGEE. This CDR3 is built from 14 residues. CDR3 sequence: CASSLGRDNSPLHF. DNA of the CDR3: TGTGCCAGCAGCCTAGGACGGGATAATTCACCCCTCCACTTT.

The chain recombines TRBV2 with TRBJ1-5, with D possibly TRBD1 on 6 matching bases. The V gene's germline CDR1 is SNHLY and CDR2 FYNNEI. The CDR3 loop spans 15 amino acids. With 4 bases removed from V and 0 bases from J, the gap between germline ends came to 10 bases. The CDR3: CASSGTVDSNQPQHF. CDR3 DNA sequence: TGTGCCAGCAGTGGGACAGTGGATAGCAATCAGCCCCAGCATTTT.

The J gene is TRBJ1-4, the V gene TRBV2, with TRBD1 as a possible D gene (6 bases). This CDR3 region has 15 residues. The V gene's germline CDR1 is SNHLY and CDR2 FYNNEI. The V gene lost 5 bases and the J gene lost 1 base, with 11 bases spanning the gap. The CDR3 sequence: CASSRGGVTNEKLFF. The CDR3 DNA reads as TGTGCCAGCAGTAGAGGGGGAGTAACTAATGAAAAACTGTTTTTT.